Following are 14 T cell receptor beta chains from one sample sequenced in a study of control samples from healthy donors and cancer patients. Measured with immunoSEQ multiplex PCR; TCRdb has only the in-frame clones, and not every one. The sample contains about 130,000 clones, approximately 94% of which appear only once. The sequencing sample was made of PBMCs. The receptors come from a man aged 45-65 years with head and neck cancer.

This sequence joins TRBV27 and TRBJ1-1; D unclear. Trimming removed 7 bases at V and 1 base at J, with 25 bases between. This CDR3 is built from 18 residues. Germline-derived CDR1 and CDR2 are MNHEY and SMNVEV (reference sequence). The CDR3 DNA reads TGTGCCAGCACCGAGCTCAAGAAATTACAGTCCCCGAACACTGAAGCTTTCTTT. This encodes CASTELKKLQSPNTEAFF.

This clone was recorded once. The CDR3 reads CASSYSEAKTTQYF. CDR3 DNA: TGTGCCAGCAGTTACTCGGAAGCCAAGACGACCCAGTACTTC. This chain connects TRBV6-2 or TRBV6-3 to TRBJ2-5; D is undetermined. In germline, CDR1 is MNHEY, CDR2 SVGEGT. The V end was cut by 0 bases, the J end by 7 bases, with 12 bases between. The CDR3 runs to 14 residues.

J is TRBJ2-1 and V is TRBV29-1, with D possibly being TRBD2 (6 bases). CDR3 size: 13 residues. From germline, CDR1 is SQVTM and CDR2 ANQGSEA. V was trimmed by 8 bases and J by 7 bases, leaving 18 bases between them. The CDR3 spells CSYRLVLGNEQFF. The CDR3, as DNA: TGCAGCTACCGACTAGTACTCGGGAATGAGCAGTTCTTC.

CDR3 loop: CASSQEGVTFNEKLFF. The DNA for the CDR3 is TGCGCCAGCAGCCAAGAGGGGGTCACCTTTAATGAAAAACTGTTTTTT. The chain couples TRBV4-3 to TRBJ1-4; D is possibly TRBD1 (5 bases). Germline V gives CDR1 LGHNA, CDR2 YSLEER. The CDR3 has 16 residues. V lost 0 bases, J lost 4 bases, and 12 bases lay in between.

J is TRBJ2-7 and V is TRBV29-1, with D perhaps matching TRBD2 (7 bases). Germline values: CDR1 SQVTM, CDR2 ANQGSEA. Trimming took off 3 bases at V and 2 bases at J, with 11 bases between the two ends. CDR3 length: 13 residues. The CDR3 reads CSVDAGAAYEQYF. The CDR3 coding sequence is TGCAGCGTTGACGCGGGGGCCGCCTACGAGCAGTACTTC.

The chain couples TRBV3-1 (or the pseudogene TRBV3-2) to TRBJ1-4; the D is unclear. Germline V CDR1 and CDR2: LGHDT, YNNKEL (reference sequence). V gave up 1 base and J gave up 4 bases, with 10 bases separating them. CDR3 length equals 15 residues. This CDR3 is CASSQGGSLNEKLFF. CDR3 nucleotide sequence: TGTGCCAGCAGCCAAGGAGGGTCCCTTAATGAAAAACTGTTTTTT.

The V call is TRBV20-1, the J call TRBJ2-1; TRBD2 aligns across 8 bases. The J segment lost 7 bases and the V segment lost 3 bases, leaving 8 bases of the junction unmatched. This CDR3 is 14 amino acids long. Germline CDR1 reads DFQATT; CDR2 reads SNEGSKA (reference sequence). This chain's CDR3 is CSASTPGGNNEQFF. The CDR3 nucleotides read TGCAGTGCTAGTACCCCGGGGGGGAATAATGAGCAGTTCTTC.

This clone is judged medium-sized. V gene TRBV7-8 combines with J gene TRBJ2-7; 7 bases agree with TRBD2. V shed 0 bases, J shed 2 bases, and the junction held 7 bases outside the gene matches. This CDR3 has 16 amino acids. Germline CDR1 reads SGHVS; CDR2 reads FQNEAQ. CDR3 region: CASSLARGGETYEQYF. The CDR3 DNA reads as TGTGCCAGCAGCTTAGCGCGTGGGGGGGAAACCTACGAGCAGTACTTC.

This clone came up once. The V call is TRBV6-5, the J call TRBJ2-3; a possible D gene is TRBD2 (7 bases). The V and J ends lost 6 bases and 3 bases respectively, with 13 bases between them. The CDR3 consists of 14 residues. From germline, CDR1 is MNHEY and CDR2 SVGAGI. CDR3 sequence reads: CASRGGAWTDTQYF. The CDR3 DNA is TGTGCCAGCAGGGGGGGGGCGTGGACAGATACGCAGTATTTT.

The chain has TRBV6-4 and TRBJ1-5; D is undetermined. Trimming left V 4 bases short and J 0 bases short, with 7 bases between. The CDR3 spans 14 residues. In germline, CDR1 is MRHNA, CDR2 SNTAGT. Here the CDR3 DNA reads TGTGCCAGCAGTGGGAGATATAGCAATCAGCCCCAGCATTTT. It codes for CASSGRYSNQPQHF.

V usage is TRBV29-1 and J usage is TRBJ2-7; TRBD1 matches 9 bases. The germline V gene has CDR1 SQVTM and CDR2 ANQGSEA. V was clipped by 5 bases and J by 4 bases; unmatched bases: 6. This CDR3 region has 13 residues. CDR3 bases: TGCAGCGTTCCCGACAGGGGGGGGTACGAGCAGTACTTC. Translated: CSVPDRGGYEQYF.

The rearrangement links TRBV7-8 to TRBJ1-1, with a possible D match to TRBD1 (5 bases). This CDR3 is 13 amino acids long. Trimming stripped 3 bases from V and 8 bases from J, with 13 bases between. CDR1 is SGHVS and CDR2 is FQNEAQ in the germline V gene. Here the CDR3 reads CASSFRRDWEAFF. CDR3 nucleotides: TGTGCCAGCAGCTTCAGAAGGGACTGGGAAGCTTTCTTT.

This clone was counted a single time. The gene calls are TRBV18 and TRBJ1-6, with 7 bases lining up with TRBD1. Trimming removed 3 bases from V and 1 base from J; junction bases left unmatched: 6. The CDR3 length is 17 residues. Per the germline V gene, CDR1 is KGHSH and CDR2 is LQKENI. For the CDR3, the DNA is TGTGCCAGCTCACCGACTACAGGGGATTCCTATAATTCACCCCTCCACTTT. This translates into CASSPTTGDSYNSPLHF.

The chain couples TRBV11-2 to TRBJ2-7; weak D call: TRBD2 (6 bases). The CDR3 extends over 16 amino acids. V was shortened by 5 bases and J by 0 bases, with 17 bases between the two germline ends. The germline CDR1 and CDR2 sequences are SGHAT and FQNNGV. As DNA, the CDR3 is TGTGCCAGCAGCCCCTATTCGGGACTCCGCTCCTACGAGCAGTACTTC. As protein: CASSPYSGLRSYEQYF.